This T cell receptor (beta chain) appears in the sequencing data of a study of T cells in Graves' hyperthyroidism and ophthalmopathy. Study-wide findings and caveats: Blood shared most expanded thyroid clonotypes above 0.001. A 13 V-J model separated ophthalmopathy from stable hyperthyroidism.

Ten or more counts support this clonotype. Its antigen remains unknown. The length of the CDR3 is 14 residues. CDR1 LNHDA and CDR2 SQIVND come from the germline V gene (reference sequence). V was pared by 5 bases and J by 5 bases, with 15 bases between. The source material, RNA transcripts, was used to amplify TCR beta CDR3 regions. The primer set for the first-round RT-PCR of the TCR CDR3 was HTBI. One entry per CDR3 protein, called by TCRdb with MiXCR from the multiplex PCR reads. The table lists roughly 800,000 distinct CDR3 sequences, approximately 40% of them singletons. The source is a man between 18 and 35 years old with Graves' hyperthyroidism. The material sequenced was blood. The chain links TRBV19 to TRBJ1-2; a possible D gene is TRBD1 (5 bases). This CDR3 is CASSPGRKGYGYTF. Written as DNA, the CDR3 is TGTGCCAGTAGTCCGGGACGGAAGGGATATGGCTACACCTTC. Full variable domain (rest looked up from reference TRBV19 and TRBJ1-2): DGGITQSPKYLFRKEGQNVTLSCEQNLNHDAMYWYRQDPGQGLRLIYYSQIVNDFQKGDIAEGYSVSREKKESFPLTVTSAQKNPTAFYLCASSPGRKGYGYTFGSGTRLTVV.